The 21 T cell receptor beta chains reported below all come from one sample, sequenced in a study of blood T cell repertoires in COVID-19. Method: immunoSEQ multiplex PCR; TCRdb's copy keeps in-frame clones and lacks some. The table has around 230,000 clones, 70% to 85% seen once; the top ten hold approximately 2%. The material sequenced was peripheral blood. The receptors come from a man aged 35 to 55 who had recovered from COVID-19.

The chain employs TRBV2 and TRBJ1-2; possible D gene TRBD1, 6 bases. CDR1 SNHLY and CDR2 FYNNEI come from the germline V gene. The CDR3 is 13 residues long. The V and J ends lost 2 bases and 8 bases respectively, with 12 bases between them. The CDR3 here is CASSEWRTEGYTF. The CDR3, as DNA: TGTGCCAGCAGTGAATGGAGGACAGAGGGCTACACCTTC.

The CDR3, as DNA: TGTGCCAGCAGCATAGTCGATGAGCAGTTCTTC. It encodes CASSIVDEQFF. This chain joins TRBV5-6 and TRBJ2-1; D gene ambiguous. This CDR3 spans 11 amino acids. V was pared by 4 bases and J by 8 bases, with 7 bases between. Germline loops: CDR1 SGHDT, CDR2 YYEEEE. The full variable domain, with the rest looked up from reference TRBV5-6 and TRBJ2-1, is DAGVTQSPTHLIKTRGQQVTLRCSPKSGHDTVSWYQQALGQGPQFIFQYYEEEERQRGNFPDRFSGHQFPNYSSELNVNALLLGDSALYLCASSIVDEQFFGPGTRLTVL.

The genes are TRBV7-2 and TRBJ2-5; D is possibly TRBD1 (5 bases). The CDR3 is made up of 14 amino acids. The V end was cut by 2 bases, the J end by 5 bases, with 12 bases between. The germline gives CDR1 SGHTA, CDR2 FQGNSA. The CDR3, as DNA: TGTGCCAGCAGCTTAACAAGGGGCCGGGAGACCCAGTACTTC. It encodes CASSLTRGRETQYF.

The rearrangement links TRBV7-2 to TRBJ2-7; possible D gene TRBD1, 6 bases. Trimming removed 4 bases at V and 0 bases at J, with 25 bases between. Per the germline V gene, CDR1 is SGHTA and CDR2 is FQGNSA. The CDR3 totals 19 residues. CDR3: CASSSRGQFEIRSSYEQYF. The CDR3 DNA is TGTGCCAGCAGCTCGAGGGGACAATTTGAGATACGAAGCTCCTACGAGCAGTACTTC.

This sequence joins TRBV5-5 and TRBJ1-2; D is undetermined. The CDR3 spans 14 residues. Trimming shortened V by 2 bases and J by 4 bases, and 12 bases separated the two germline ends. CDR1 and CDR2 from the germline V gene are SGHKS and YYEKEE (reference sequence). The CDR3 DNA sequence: TGTGCCAGCAGCTTCGGCGGAGGACTCTATGGCTACACCTTC. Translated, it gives CASSFGGGLYGYTF.

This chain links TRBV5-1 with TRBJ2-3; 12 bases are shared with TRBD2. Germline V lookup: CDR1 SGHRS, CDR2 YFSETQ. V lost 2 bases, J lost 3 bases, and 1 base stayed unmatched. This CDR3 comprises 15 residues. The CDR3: CASSLLAGGTDTQYF. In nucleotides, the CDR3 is TGCGCCAGCAGCTTACTAGCGGGAGGAACAGATACGCAGTATTTT. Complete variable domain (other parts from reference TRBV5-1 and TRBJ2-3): KAGVTQTPRYLIKTRGQQVTLSCSPISGHRSVSWYQQTPGQGLQFLFEYFSETQRNKGNFPGRFSGRQFSNSRSEMNVSTLELGDSALYLCASSLLAGGTDTQYFGPGTRLTVL.

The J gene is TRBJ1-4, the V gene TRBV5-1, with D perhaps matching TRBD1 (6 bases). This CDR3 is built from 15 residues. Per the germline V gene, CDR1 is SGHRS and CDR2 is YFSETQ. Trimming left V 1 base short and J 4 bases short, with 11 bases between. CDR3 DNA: TGCGCCAGCAGCTTGACAGGGAACCATAATGAAAAACTGTTTTTT. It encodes CASSLTGNHNEKLFF.

DNA of the CDR3: TGTGCCAGCAGCTTGGGCCGGGGGGCCGCCTCCTACAATGAGCAGTTCTTC. This translates into CASSLGRGAASYNEQFF. The chain carries TRBV5-4 and TRBJ2-1, with a weak D call TRBD2 (7 bases). Germline V gene data show CDR1 as SGHNT and CDR2 as YYREEE (reference sequence). V was clipped by 0 bases and J by 0 bases, with 13 bases between them. The CDR3 is made up of 17 amino acids.

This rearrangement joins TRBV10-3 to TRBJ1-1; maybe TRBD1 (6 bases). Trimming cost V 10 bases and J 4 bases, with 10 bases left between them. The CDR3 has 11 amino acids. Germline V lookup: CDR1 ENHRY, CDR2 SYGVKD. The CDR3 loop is CATGQSTEAFF. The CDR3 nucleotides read TGTGCCACCGGACAGAGCACTGAAGCTTTCTTT.

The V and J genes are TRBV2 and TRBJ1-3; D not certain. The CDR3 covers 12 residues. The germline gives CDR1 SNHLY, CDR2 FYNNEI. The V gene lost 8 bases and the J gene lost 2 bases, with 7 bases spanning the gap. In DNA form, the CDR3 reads TGTGCCAGCTCGGGAGCTGGAAACACCATATATTTT. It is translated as CASSGAGNTIYF.

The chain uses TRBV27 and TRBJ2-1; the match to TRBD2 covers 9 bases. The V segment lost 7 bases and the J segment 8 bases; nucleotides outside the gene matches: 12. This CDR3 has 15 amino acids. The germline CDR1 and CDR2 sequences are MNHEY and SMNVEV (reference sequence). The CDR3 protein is CASILRAGGLHEQFF. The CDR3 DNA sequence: TGTGCCAGCATACTTCGAGCGGGGGGCCTCCATGAGCAGTTCTTC.

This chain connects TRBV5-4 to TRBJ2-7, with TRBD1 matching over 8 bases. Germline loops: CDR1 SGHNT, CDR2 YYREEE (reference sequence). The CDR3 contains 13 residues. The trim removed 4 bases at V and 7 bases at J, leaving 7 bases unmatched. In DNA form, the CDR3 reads TGTGCCAGCAGCCCCGGGACAGGATTGGAGCAGTACTTC. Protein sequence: CASSPGTGLEQYF.

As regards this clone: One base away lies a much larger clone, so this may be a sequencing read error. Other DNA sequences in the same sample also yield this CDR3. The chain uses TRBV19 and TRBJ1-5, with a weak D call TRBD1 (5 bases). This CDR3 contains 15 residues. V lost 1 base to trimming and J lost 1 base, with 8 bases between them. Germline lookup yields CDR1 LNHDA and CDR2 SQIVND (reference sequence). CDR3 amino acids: CASSIVPGSNQPQHF. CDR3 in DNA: TGTGCCAGTAGTATAGTCCCAGGGAGCAATCAGCCCCAGCATTTT.

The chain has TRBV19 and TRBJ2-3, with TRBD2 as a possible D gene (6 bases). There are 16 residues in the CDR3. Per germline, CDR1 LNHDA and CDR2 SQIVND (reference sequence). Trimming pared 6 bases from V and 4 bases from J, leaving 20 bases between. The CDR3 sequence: CASRLGGGYGSDTQYF. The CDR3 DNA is TGTGCCAGTAGACTGGGAGGAGGTTATGGGTCAGATACGCAGTATTTT.

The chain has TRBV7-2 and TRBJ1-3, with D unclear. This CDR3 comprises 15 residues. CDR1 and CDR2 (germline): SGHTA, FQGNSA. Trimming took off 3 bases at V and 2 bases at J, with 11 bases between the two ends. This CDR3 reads CASSFLQSPGNTIYF. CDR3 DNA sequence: TGTGCCAGCAGCTTTTTACAGAGCCCTGGAAACACCATATATTTT. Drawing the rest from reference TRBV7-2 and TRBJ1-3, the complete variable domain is GAGVSQSPSNKVTEKGKDVELRCDPISGHTALYWYRQSLGQGLEFLIYFQGNSAPDKSGLPSDRFSAERTGGSVSTLTIQRTQQEDSAVYLCASSFLQSPGNTIYFGEGSWLTVV.

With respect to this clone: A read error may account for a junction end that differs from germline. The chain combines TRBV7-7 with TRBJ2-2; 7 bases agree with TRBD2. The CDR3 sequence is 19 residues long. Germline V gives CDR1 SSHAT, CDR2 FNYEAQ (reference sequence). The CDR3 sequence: CASSLSFAGETTNTGELFF. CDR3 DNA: TGTGCTAGCAGCTTAAGTTTTGCGGGGGAAACCACGAACACCGGGGAGCTGTTTTTT.

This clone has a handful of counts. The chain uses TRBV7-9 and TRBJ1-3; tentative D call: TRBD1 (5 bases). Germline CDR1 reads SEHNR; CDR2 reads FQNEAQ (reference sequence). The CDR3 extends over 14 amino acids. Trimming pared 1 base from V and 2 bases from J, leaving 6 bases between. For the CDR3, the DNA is TGTGCCAGCAGCTTAGTGGACACTGGAAACACCATATATTTT. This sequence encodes CASSLVDTGNTIYF.

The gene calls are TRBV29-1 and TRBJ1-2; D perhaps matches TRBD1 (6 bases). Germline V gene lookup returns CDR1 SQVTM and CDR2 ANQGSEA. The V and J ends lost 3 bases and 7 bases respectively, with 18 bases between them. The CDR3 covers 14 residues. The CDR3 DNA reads TGCAGCGTTGACCCGACAGGCCGCTATACTGGCTACACCTTC. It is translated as CSVDPTGRYTGYTF.

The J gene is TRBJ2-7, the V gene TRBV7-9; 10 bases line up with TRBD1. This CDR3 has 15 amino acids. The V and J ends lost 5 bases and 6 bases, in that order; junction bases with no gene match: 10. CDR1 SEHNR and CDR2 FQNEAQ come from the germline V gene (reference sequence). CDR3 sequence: CASSPPGTGDREQYF. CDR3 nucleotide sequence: TGTGCCAGCAGCCCACCGGGGACAGGGGATCGCGAGCAGTACTTC. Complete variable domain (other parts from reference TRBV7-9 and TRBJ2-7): DTGVSQNPRHKITKRGQNVTFRCDPISEHNRLYWYRQTLGQGPEFLTYFQNEAQLEKSRLLSDRFSAERPKGSFSTLEIQRTEQGDSAMYLCASSPPGTGDREQYFGPGTRLTVT.

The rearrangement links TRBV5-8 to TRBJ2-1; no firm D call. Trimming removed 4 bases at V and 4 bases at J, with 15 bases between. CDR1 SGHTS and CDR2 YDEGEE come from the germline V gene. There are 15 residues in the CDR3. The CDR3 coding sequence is TGTGCCAGCAGCCTCCGCGCCTTCCGGTACAATGAGCAGTTCTTC. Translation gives CASSLRAFRYNEQFF.

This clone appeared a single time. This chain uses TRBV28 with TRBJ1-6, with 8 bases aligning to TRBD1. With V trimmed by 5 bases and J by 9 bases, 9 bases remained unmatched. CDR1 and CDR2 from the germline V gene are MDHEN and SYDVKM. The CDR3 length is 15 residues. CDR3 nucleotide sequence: TGTGCCAGCAGTCCCCTACAGGGGGGGACTTCACCCCTCCACTTT. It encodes CASSPLQGGTSPLHF.